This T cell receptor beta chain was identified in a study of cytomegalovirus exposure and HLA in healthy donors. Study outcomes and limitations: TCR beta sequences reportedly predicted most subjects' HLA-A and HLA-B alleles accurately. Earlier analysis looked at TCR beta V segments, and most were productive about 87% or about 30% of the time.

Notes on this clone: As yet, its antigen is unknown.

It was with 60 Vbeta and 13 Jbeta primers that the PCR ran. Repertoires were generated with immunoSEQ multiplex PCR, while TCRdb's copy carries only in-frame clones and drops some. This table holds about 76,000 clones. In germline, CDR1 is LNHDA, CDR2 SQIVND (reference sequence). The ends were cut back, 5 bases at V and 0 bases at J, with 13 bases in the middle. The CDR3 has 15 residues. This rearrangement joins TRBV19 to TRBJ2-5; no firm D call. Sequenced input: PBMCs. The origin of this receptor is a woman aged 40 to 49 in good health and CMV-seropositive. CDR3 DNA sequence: TGTGCCAGTAGTTCCCTGGCCGGGTACCAAGAGACCCAGTACTTC. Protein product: CASSSLAGYQETQYF.